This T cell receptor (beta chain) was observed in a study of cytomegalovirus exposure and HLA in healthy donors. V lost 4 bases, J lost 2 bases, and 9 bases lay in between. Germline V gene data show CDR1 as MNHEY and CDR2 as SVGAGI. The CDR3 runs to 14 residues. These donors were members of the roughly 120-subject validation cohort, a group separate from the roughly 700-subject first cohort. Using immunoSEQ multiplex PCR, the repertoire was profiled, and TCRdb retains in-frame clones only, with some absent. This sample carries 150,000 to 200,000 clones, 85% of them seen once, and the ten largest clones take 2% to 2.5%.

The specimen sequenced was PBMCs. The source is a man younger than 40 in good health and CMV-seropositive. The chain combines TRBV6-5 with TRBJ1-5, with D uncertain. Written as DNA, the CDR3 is TGTGCCAGCAGTTTGGACGGGGGCAATCAGCCCCAGCATTTT. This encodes CASSLDGGNQPQHF.